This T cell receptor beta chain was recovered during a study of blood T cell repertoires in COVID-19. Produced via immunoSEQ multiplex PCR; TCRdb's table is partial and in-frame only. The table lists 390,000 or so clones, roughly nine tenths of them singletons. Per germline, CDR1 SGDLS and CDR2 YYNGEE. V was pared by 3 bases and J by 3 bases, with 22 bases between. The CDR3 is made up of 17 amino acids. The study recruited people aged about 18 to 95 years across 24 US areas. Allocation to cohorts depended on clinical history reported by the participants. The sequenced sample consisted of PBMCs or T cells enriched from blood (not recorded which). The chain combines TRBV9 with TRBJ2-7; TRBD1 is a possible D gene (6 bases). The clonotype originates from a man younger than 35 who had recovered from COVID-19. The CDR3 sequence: CASSERAGQRYYYEQYF. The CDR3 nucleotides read TGTGCCAGCAGCGAGAGAGCAGGACAGAGGTATTACTACGAGCAGTACTTC.